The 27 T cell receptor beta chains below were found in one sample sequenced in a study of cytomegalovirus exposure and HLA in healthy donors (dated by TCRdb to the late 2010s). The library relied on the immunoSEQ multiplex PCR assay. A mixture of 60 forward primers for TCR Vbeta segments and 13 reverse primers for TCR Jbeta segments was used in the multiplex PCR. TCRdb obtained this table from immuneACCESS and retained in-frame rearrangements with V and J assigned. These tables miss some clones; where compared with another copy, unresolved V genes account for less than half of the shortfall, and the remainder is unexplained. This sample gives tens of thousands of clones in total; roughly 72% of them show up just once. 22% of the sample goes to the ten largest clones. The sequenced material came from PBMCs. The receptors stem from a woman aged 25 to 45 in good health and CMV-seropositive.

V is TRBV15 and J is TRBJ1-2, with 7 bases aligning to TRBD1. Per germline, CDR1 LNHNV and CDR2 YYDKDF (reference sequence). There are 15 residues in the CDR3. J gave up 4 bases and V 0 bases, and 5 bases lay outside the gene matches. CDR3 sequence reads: CATSRDQRGLYGYTF. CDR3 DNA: TGTGCCACCAGCAGAGATCAAAGGGGGCTCTATGGCTACACCTTC.

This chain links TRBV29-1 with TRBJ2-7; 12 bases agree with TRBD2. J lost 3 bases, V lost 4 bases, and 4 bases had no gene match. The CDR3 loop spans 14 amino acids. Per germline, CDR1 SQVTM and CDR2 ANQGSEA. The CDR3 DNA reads TGCAGCGTTGGAGTGACTAGCGGGAGCTACGAGCAGTACTTC. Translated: CSVGVTSGSYEQYF.

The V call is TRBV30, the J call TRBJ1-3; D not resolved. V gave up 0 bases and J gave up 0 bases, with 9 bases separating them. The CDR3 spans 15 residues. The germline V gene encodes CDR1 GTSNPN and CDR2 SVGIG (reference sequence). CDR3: CAWSVRGPSGNTIYF. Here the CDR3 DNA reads TGTGCCTGGAGTGTACGTGGGCCCTCTGGAAACACCATATATTTT.

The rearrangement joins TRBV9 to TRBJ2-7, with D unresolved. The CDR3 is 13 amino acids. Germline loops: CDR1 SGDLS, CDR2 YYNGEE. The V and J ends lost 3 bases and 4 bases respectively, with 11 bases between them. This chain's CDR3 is CASSAHGLYEQYF. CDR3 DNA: TGTGCCAGCAGCGCTCATGGGCTTTACGAGCAGTACTTC.

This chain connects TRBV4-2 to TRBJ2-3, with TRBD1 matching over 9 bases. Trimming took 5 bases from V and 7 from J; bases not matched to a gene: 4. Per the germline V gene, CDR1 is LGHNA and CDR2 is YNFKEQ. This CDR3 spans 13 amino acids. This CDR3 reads CASSATGGNTQYF. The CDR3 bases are TGTGCCAGCAGCGCGACAGGGGGGAATACGCAGTATTTT.

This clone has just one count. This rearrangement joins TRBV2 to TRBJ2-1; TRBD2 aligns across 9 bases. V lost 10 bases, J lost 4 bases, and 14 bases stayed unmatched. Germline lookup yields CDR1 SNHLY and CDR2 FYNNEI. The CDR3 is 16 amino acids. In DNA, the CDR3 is TGTGCCATTGGTGGTCTTGGACTAGCGCATTACAATGAGCAGTTCTTC. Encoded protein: CAIGGLGLAHYNEQFF.

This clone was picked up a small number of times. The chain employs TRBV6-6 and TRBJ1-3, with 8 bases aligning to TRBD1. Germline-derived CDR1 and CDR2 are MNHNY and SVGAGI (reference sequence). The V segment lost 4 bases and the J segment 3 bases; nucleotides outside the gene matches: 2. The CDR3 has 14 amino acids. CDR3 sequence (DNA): TGTGCCAGCAGTTCCGGACAGGGTGGAAACACCATATATTTT. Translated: CASSSGQGGNTIYF.

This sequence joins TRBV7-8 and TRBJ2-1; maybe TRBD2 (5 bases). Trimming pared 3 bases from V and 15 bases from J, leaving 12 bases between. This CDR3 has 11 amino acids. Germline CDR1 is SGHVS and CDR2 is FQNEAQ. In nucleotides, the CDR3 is TGTGCCAGCAGCTTCGGGGAAGAGGTGTTCTTC. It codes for CASSFGEEVFF.

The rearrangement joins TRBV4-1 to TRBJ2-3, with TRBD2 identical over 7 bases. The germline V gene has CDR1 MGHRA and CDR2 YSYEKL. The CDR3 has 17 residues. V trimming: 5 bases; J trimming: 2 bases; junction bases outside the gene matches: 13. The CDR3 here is CASSKSPPSGITDTQYF. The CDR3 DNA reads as TGCGCCAGCAGCAAAAGTCCCCCTAGCGGTATCACAGATACGCAGTATTTT.

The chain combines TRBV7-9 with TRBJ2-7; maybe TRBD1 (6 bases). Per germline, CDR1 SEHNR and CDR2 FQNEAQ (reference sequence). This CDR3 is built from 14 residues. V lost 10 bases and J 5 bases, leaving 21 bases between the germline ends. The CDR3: CAIPRLGARNEQYF. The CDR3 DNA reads TGTGCCATCCCCCGTCTGGGGGCGCGGAACGAGCAGTACTTC. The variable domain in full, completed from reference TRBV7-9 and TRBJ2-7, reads DTGVSQNPRHKITKRGQNVTFRCDPISEHNRLYWYRQTLGQGPEFLTYFQNEAQLEKSRLLSDRFSAERPKGSFSTLEIQRTEQGDSAMYLCAIPRLGARNEQYFGPGTRLTVT.

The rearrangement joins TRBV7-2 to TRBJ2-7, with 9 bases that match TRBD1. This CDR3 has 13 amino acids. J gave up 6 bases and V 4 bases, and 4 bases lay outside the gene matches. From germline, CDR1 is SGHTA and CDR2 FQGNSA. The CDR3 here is CASSSGQGGEQYF. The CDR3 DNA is TGTGCCAGCAGCTCGGGACAGGGCGGCGAGCAGTACTTC.

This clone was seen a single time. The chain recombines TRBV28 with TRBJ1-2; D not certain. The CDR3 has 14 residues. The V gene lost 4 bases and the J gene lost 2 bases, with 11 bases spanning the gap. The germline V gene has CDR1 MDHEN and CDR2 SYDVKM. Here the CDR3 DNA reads TGTGCCAGCAGTTCCCCGACAAGCAACTATGGCTACACCTTC. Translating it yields CASSSPTSNYGYTF.

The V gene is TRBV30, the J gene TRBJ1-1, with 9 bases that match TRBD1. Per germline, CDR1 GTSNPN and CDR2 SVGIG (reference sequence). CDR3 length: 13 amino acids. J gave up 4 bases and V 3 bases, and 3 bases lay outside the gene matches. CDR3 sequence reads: CAWSKTGGTEAFF. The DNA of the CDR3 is TGTGCCTGGAGCAAGACAGGGGGCACTGAAGCTTTCTTT.

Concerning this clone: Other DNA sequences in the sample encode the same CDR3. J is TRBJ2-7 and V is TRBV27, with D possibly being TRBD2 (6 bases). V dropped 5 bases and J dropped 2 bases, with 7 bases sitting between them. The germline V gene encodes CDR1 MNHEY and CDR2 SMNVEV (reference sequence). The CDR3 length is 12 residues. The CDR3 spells CASSPGAYEQYF. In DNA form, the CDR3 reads TGTGCCAGCAGTCCGGGGGCCTACGAGCAGTACTTC.

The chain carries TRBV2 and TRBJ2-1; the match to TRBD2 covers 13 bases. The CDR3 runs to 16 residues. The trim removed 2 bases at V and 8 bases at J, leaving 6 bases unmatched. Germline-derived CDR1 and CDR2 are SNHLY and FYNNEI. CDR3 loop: CASSELGLAGVDEQFF. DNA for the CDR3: TGTGCCAGCAGTGAATTAGGACTAGCGGGAGTTGATGAGCAGTTCTTC.

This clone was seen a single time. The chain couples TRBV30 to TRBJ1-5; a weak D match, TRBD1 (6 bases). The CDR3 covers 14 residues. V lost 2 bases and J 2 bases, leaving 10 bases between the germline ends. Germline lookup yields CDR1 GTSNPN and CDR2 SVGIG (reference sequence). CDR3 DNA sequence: TGTGCCTGGAGTAGGGGGAGCGGCAATCAGCCCCAGCATTTT. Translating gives CAWSRGSGNQPQHF.

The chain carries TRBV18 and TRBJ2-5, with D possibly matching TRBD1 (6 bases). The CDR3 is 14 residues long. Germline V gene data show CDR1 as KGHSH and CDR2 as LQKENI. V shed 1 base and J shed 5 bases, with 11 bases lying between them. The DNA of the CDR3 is TGTGCCAGCTCACCACGACAGGTTAGGGAGACCCAGTACTTC. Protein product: CASSPRQVRETQYF. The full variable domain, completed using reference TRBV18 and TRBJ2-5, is NAGVMQNPRHLVRRRGQEARLRCSPMKGHSHVYWYRQLPEEGLKFMVYLQKENIIDESGMPKERFSAEFPKEGPSILRIQQVVRGDSAAYFCASSPRQVRETQYFGPGTRLLVL.

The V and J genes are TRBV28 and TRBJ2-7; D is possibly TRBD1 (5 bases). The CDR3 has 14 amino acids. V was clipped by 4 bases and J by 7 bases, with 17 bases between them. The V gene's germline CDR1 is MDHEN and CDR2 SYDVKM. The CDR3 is CASSSPKGAWEQYF. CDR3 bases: TGTGCCAGCAGTTCCCCCAAAGGGGCATGGGAGCAGTACTTC.

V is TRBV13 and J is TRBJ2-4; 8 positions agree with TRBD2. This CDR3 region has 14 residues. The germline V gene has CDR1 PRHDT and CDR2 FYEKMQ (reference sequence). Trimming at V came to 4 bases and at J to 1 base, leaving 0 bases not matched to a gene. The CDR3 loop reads CASSSGGAKNIQYF. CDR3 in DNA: TGTGCCAGCAGCTCGGGAGGGGCCAAAAACATTCAGTACTTC.

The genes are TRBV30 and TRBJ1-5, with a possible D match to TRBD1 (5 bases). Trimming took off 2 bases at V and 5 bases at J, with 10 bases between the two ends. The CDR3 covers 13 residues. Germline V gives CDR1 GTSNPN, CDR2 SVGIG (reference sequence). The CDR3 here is CAWSRGSYQPQHF. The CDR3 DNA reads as TGTGCCTGGAGTAGGGGATCGTATCAGCCCCAGCATTTT.

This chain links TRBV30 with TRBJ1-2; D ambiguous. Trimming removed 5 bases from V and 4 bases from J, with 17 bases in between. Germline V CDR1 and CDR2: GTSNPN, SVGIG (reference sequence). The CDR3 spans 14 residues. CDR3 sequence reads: CAWAPGQYGYGYTF. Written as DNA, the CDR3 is TGTGCCTGGGCCCCTGGGCAGTACGGCTATGGCTACACCTTC. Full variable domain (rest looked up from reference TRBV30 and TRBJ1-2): SQTIHQWPATLVQPVGSPLSLECTVEGTSNPNLYWYRQAAGRGLQLLFYSVGIGQISSEVPQNLSASRPQDRQFILSSKKLLLSDSGFYLCAWAPGQYGYGYTFGSGTRLTVV.

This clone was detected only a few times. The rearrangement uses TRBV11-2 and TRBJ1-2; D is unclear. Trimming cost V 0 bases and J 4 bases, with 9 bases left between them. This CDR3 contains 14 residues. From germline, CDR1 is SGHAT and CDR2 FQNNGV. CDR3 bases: TGTGCCAGCAGCTTAGAACCGGGAGGCTATGGCTACACCTTC. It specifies CASSLEPGGYGYTF.

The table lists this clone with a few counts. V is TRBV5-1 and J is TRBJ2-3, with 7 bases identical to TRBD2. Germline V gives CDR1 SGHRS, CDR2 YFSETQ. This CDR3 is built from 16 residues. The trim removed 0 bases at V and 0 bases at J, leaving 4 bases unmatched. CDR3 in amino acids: CASSLGDYASTDTQYF. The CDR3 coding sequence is TGCGCCAGCAGCTTGGGGGACTACGCTAGCACAGATACGCAGTATTTT.

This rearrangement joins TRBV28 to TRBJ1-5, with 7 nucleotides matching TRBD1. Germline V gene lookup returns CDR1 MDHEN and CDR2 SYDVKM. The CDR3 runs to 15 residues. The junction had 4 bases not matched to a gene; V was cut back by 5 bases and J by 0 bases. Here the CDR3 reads CASSPDRVSNQPQHF. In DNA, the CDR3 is TGTGCCAGCAGTCCTGACAGGGTTAGCAATCAGCCCCAGCATTTT. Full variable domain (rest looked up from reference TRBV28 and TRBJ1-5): DVKVTQSSRYLVKRTGEKVFLECVQDMDHENMFWYRQDPGLGLRLIYFSYDVKMKEKGDIPEGYSVSREKKERFSLILESASTNQTSMYLCASSPDRVSNQPQHFGDGTRLSIL.

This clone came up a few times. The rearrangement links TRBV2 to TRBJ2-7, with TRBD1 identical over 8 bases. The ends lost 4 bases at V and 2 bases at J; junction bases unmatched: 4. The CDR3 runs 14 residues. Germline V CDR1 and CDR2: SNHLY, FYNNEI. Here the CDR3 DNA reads TGTGCCAGCAGTGGACAGGGGAAACCCTACGAGCAGTACTTC. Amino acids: CASSGQGKPYEQYF.

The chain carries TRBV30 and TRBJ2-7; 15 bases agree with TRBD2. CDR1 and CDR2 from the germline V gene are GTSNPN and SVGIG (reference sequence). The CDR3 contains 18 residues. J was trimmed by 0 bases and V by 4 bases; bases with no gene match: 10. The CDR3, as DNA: TGTGCCTGGATCGGGACTAGCGGGAGGCCCAAGAGCTCCTACGAGCAGTACTTC. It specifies CAWIGTSGRPKSSYEQYF.

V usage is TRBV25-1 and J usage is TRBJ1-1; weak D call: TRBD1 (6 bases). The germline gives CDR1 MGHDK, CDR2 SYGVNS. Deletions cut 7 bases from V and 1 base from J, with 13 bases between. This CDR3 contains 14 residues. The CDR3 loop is CASIRQGQNTEAFF. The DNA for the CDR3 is TGTGCCAGCATACGGCAGGGACAGAACACTGAAGCTTTCTTT.